The rows below give T cell receptor beta chains drawn from one sample of a study of T cell changes during pregnancy in multiple sclerosis. Here immunoSEQ multiplex PCR was the method, and the copy in TCRdb shows in-frame clones only, minus some. This table holds tens of thousands of clones, over 90% found once. The sequencing here drew on CD8+ T cells from peripheral blood mononuclear cells, taken in the third trimester of pregnancy. The receptors were gathered from a female donor with multiple sclerosis, enrolled in a pregnancy study. CDR3s leave out the opening cysteine and the closing phenylalanine or tryptophan. Only some rows state a clone size, as once, few, many or a class for expanded clones.

ASSRLKGTDNEKLF,.,TRBV4-2,TRBJ1-4
ASSPRLAGSYNEQF,.,TRBV11-2,TRBJ2-1
ASSFARTPYEQY,.,TRBV27,TRBJ2-7
ASSVTRRENTGELF,.,TRBV9,TRBJ2-2
ASSDSTSGSEQY,.,TRBV6-1,TRBJ2-7
ASRDSLSYEQY,.,TRBV25-1,TRBJ2-7
ASWRRAGGYT,.,TRBV9,TRBJ1-2
ASSSVAGGADTQY,once,TRBV11-2,TRBJ2-3
ASSLVMSSYEQY,.,TRBV7-6,TRBJ2-7
ASKGRGFDEQY,.,TRBV2,TRBJ2-7
ASSRGQGGYEQY,.,TRBV28,TRBJ2-7
ASSPHTDTQY,.,TRBV27,TRBJ2-3
ASSPRLSTSSYNEQF,.,TRBV13,TRBJ2-1
ASSSEREWGQETQY,.,TRBV11-2,TRBJ2-5
ASSQVAGSGEQY,.,TRBV4-1,TRBJ2-7
ASSLRRTGNTEAF,few,TRBV23-1,TRBJ1-1
ASSLPTTGVTEAF,.,TRBV5-1,TRBJ1-1
ASSFSGGSTDTQY,.,TRBV6-5,TRBJ2-3
ASSQAQGNEQF,.,TRBV4-1,TRBJ2-1
ASSQGVAGYGETQY,.,TRBV4-3,TRBJ2-5
ASSVGAGGDEQY,.,TRBV9,TRBJ2-7
SARTVYGYT,few,TRBV20-1,TRBJ1-2
ASSIGEGSGIILSYNEQF,.,TRBV19,TRBJ2-1
ASSMDGNYNEQF,.,TRBV19,TRBJ2-1
ASGLFPGRSSYEQY,once,TRBV12-5,TRBJ2-7
SEREQGGETQY,.,TRBV29-1,TRBJ2-5
ATCAGGPTDTQY,.,TRBV7-9,TRBJ2-3
AWSRSGLSNTEAF,.,TRBV30,TRBJ1-1
ASSLVDNEQF,.,TRBV9,TRBJ2-1
AWRRGTGMDPTH,.,TRBV30,TRBJ1-4
ASSVDPSSGANVLT,.,TRBV9,TRBJ2-6
AISESASGSSYEQY,.,TRBV10-3,TRBJ2-7
ASSLGRANTGELF,.,TRBV9,TRBJ2-2
ASSLTSANNEQF,.,TRBV23-1,TRBJ2-1
ASSPGTGGDEAF,.,TRBV4-1,TRBJ1-1
ASSLVNRWRDEQF,.,TRBV27,TRBJ2-1
ASSQDGASGRALYNEQF,.,TRBV4-1,TRBJ2-1
ASSLLGTTDTQY,.,TRBV27,TRBJ2-3
ASSRDRSPGTQY,once,TRBV7-6,TRBJ2-5